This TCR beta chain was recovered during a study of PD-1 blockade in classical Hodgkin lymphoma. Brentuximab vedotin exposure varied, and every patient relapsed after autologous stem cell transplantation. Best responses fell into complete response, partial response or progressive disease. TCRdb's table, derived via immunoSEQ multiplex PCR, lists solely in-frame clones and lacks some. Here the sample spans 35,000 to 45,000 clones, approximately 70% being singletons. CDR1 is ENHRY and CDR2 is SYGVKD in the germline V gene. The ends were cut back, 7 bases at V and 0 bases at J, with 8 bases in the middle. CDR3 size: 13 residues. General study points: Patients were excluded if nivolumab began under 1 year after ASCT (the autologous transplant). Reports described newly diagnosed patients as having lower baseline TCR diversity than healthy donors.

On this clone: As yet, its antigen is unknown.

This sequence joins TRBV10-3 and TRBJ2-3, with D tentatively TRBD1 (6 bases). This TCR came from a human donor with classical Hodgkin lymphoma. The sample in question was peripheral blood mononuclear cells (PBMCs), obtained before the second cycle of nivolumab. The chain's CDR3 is CAITGVSTDTQYF. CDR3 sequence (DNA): TGTGCCATCACAGGGGTCAGCACAGATACGCAGTATTTT.